A single sample gave rise to the 30 T cell receptor beta chains below, sequenced in a study of shared clonotypes between healthy human individuals. Naive CD8 isolation took CD45RO-negative cells positively selected for CCR7 and excluded terminally differentiated effector memory CD45RA+ cells. Assay: immunoSEQ multiplex PCR; the TCRdb copy retains only in-frame clones and omits some. This table holds about 680,000 clones, about 91% found once. Sequences were obtained from naive CD8+ T cells sorted from blood. The receptors come from a man under 40 in good health.

A note on this clone: Additional DNA sequences in this sample encode the identical CDR3. V and J are TRBV7-9 and TRBJ2-7; D perhaps matches TRBD2 (6 bases). Germline V CDR1 and CDR2: SEHNR, FQNEAQ (reference sequence). The CDR3 is 13 residues long. Trimming left V 6 bases short and J 3 bases short, with 12 bases between. In DNA form, the CDR3 reads TGTGCCAGCAGTAGCGGACAAAACTACGAGCAGTACTTC. Encoded protein: CASSSGQNYEQYF.

V is TRBV10-1 and J is TRBJ2-7, with no clear D. Trimming cost V 3 bases and J 2 bases, with 14 bases left between them. Germline assignment: CDR1 WNHNN and CDR2 SYGVQD (reference sequence). CDR3 length: 15 residues. The DNA of the CDR3 is TGCGCCAGCAGTGACCAAGACGTACCTACCTACGAGCAGTACTTC. Amino acid sequence: CASSDQDVPTYEQYF.

The chain uses TRBV28 and TRBJ2-2, with 7 bases fitting TRBD1. The CDR3 is 14 amino acids. Germline V lookup: CDR1 MDHEN, CDR2 SYDVKM. The V segment lost 8 bases and the J segment 0 bases; nucleotides outside the gene matches: 3. CDR3: CASVDRANTGELFF. The CDR3 region has the DNA TGTGCCAGCGTTGACAGGGCGAACACCGGGGAGCTGTTTTTT.

The chain links TRBV11-2 to TRBJ2-3, with 8 bases fitting TRBD2. CDR3 length equals 15 residues. Germline CDR1 and CDR2: SGHAT and FQNNGV. With V trimmed by 6 bases and J by 5 bases, 10 bases remained unmatched. The CDR3 is CASSFEIGGVDTQYF. The DNA for the CDR3 is TGTGCCAGCAGTTTCGAAATCGGGGGGGTAGATACGCAGTATTTT.

The chain employs TRBV6-1 and TRBJ2-2; no firm D call. Germline-derived CDR1 and CDR2 are MNHNS and SASEGT. Trimming pared 3 bases from V and 4 bases from J, leaving 0 bases between. The CDR3 consists of 11 residues. CDR3 residues: CASSDTGELFF. In DNA, the CDR3 is TGTGCCAGCAGTGACACCGGGGAGCTGTTTTTT.

The V gene is TRBV6-5, the J gene TRBJ2-1; D is possibly TRBD1 (6 bases). The V and J ends lost 0 bases and 6 bases respectively, with 15 bases between them. Germline V gene sequence: CDR1 MNHEY, CDR2 SVGAGI. The CDR3 has 16 residues. The CDR3 region has the DNA TGTGCCAGCAGTTACTCGGTTGGGGGCAGGGGCAATGAGCAGTTCTTC. It codes for CASSYSVGGRGNEQFF.

The V gene is TRBV5-6, the J gene TRBJ2-7, with a weak D call TRBD2 (6 bases). The CDR3 loop spans 16 amino acids. Germline assignment: CDR1 SGHDT and CDR2 YYEEEE. The V end lost 4 bases, the J end lost 5 bases, and 22 bases lay between the germline ends. DNA of the CDR3: TGTGCCAGCAGCCCCCGTGAGGACACCTCGGGGGACGAGCAGTACTTC. The encoded protein is CASSPREDTSGDEQYF. Combining the CDR3 with reference TRBV5-6 and TRBJ2-7 gives the whole variable domain DAGVTQSPTHLIKTRGQQVTLRCSPKSGHDTVSWYQQALGQGPQFIFQYYEEEERQRGNFPDRFSGHQFPNYSSELNVNALLLGDSALYLCASSPREDTSGDEQYFGPGTRLTVT.

This clone appeared once. The chain joins TRBV5-4 to TRBJ2-1; D is possibly TRBD1 (5 bases). Deletions cut 7 bases from V and 8 bases from J, with 19 bases between. Germline CDR1 is SGHNT and CDR2 is YYREEE (reference sequence). The CDR3 runs 14 residues. CDR3 sequence: CASCYWGRNYEQFF. As DNA, the CDR3 is TGTGCCAGCTGCTACTGGGGCAGGAACTATGAGCAGTTCTTC.

V usage is TRBV7-9 and J usage is TRBJ2-7; a possible D gene is TRBD2 (5 bases). The CDR3 has 16 amino acids. Trimming stripped 1 base from V and 3 bases from J, with 16 bases between. Germline V CDR1 and CDR2: SEHNR, FQNEAQ (reference sequence). CDR3 sequence: CASSLVGRTFSYEQYF. CDR3 DNA: TGTGCCAGCAGCTTAGTCGGCCGGACTTTTAGCTACGAGCAGTACTTC.

The chain has TRBV5-1 and TRBJ1-1; no clear D gene. This CDR3 has 14 amino acids. In germline, CDR1 is SGHRS, CDR2 YFSETQ. Trimming left V 0 bases short and J 1 base short, with 7 bases between. CDR3 loop: CASSLVVGNTEAFF. The CDR3 DNA is TGCGCCAGCAGCTTGGTGGTGGGGAACACTGAAGCTTTCTTT.

V and J are TRBV15 and TRBJ1-4; a possible D gene is TRBD1 (5 bases). There are 16 residues in the CDR3. CDR1 and CDR2 (germline): LNHNV, YYDKDF (reference sequence). The V end lost 0 bases, the J end lost 7 bases, and 15 bases lay between the germline ends. The CDR3 loop reads CATSRDRPPGREKLFF. Here the CDR3 DNA reads TGTGCCACCAGCAGAGATCGACCCCCGGGGCGTGAAAAACTGTTTTTT.

J is TRBJ1-4 and V is TRBV6-5; D uncertain. V gave up 5 bases and J gave up 3 bases, with 13 bases separating them. CDR1 MNHEY and CDR2 SVGAGI come from the germline V gene. The CDR3 runs to 15 residues. The CDR3 nucleotides are TGTGCCAGCAGTCCGGCAATGGCGTCTAATGAAAAACTGTTTTTT. It specifies CASSPAMASNEKLFF.

The chain couples TRBV6-5 to TRBJ2-1; TRBD2 matches 9 bases. CDR3 length: 15 amino acids. Unmatched junction bases numbered 3, after V lost 3 bases and J lost 3 bases. CDR1 is MNHEY and CDR2 is SVGAGI in the germline V gene. The chain's CDR3 is CASSYGLASYNEQFF. The CDR3 DNA reads TGTGCCAGCAGTTATGGACTAGCGAGCTACAATGAGCAGTTCTTC.

The CDR3 loop reads CAWSVMEYNEQFF. CDR3 coding DNA: TGTGCCTGGAGTGTAATGGAGTACAATGAGCAGTTCTTC. The rearrangement joins TRBV30 to TRBJ2-1; D is uncertain. CDR3 length: 13 residues. Trimming removed 0 bases at V and 4 bases at J, with 7 bases between. The germline gives CDR1 GTSNPN, CDR2 SVGIG (reference sequence).

This clone was seen a single time. The V gene is TRBV25-1, the J gene TRBJ1-2; 7 bases match TRBD1. Germline assignment: CDR1 MGHDK and CDR2 SYGVNS. CDR3 length equals 14 residues. The trim removed 4 bases at V and 4 bases at J, leaving 6 bases unmatched. The CDR3 sequence: CASSGIQGPYGYTF. CDR3 nucleotides: TGTGCCAGCAGTGGAATACAGGGGCCCTATGGCTACACCTTC.

This clone was counted a few times. The V gene is TRBV7-6, the J gene TRBJ2-7; tentatively, D is TRBD2 (6 bases). CDR1 SGHVS and CDR2 FNYEAQ come from the germline V gene. Between the trimmed V and J ends, which lost 4 bases and 7 bases, there was a span of 14 bases. The CDR3 totals 13 residues. In nucleotides, the CDR3 is TGTGCCAGCAGCTCCGGGACTCTTGGAGAGCAGTACTTC. Protein sequence: CASSSGTLGEQYF.

V is TRBV5-5 and J is TRBJ1-1; D is uncertain. Trimming removed 1 base at V and 1 base at J, with 11 bases between. The CDR3 has 15 residues. Looked up from germline, CDR1 is SGHKS and CDR2 is YYEKEE (reference sequence). The CDR3 here is CASSLIDIPNTEAFF. CDR3 coding DNA: TGTGCCAGCAGCTTGATAGACATACCGAACACTGAAGCTTTCTTT.

The DNA of the CDR3 is TGTGCCAGCAGTCCTGGGACAAAAGAGACCCAGTACTTC. This codes for CASSPGTKETQYF. V is TRBV27 and J is TRBJ2-5, with a tentative D call TRBD1 (6 bases). This CDR3 region has 13 residues. Germline V gene lookup returns CDR1 MNHEY and CDR2 SMNVEV (reference sequence). Trimming took off 5 bases at V and 3 bases at J, with 10 bases between the two ends.

This chain uses TRBV2 with TRBJ1-1; D is uncertain. Germline lookup yields CDR1 SNHLY and CDR2 FYNNEI. The length of the CDR3 is 13 residues. V lost 4 bases, J lost 1 base, and 7 bases lay in between. This CDR3 reads CASSGVANTEAFF. The CDR3 coding sequence is TGTGCCAGCAGTGGGGTAGCGAACACTGAAGCTTTCTTT.

The CDR3 loop reads CASSDYRGGSYNEQFF. The CDR3 nucleotides are TGTGCCAGCAGCGATTACAGGGGGGGCTCCTACAATGAGCAGTTCTTC. This chain links TRBV25-1 with TRBJ2-1; D might be TRBD1 (8 bases). The ends were cut back, 6 bases at V and 0 bases at J, with 15 bases in the middle. CDR3 length: 16 amino acids. Germline assignment: CDR1 MGHDK and CDR2 SYGVNS.

V usage is TRBV28 and J usage is TRBJ1-1, with unresolved D. Germline V gene sequence: CDR1 MDHEN, CDR2 SYDVKM. V lost 3 bases to trimming and J lost 1 base, with 9 bases between them. CDR3 length: 14 amino acids. The CDR3 reads CASSFIGSNTEAFF. In DNA, the CDR3 is TGTGCCAGCAGTTTCATCGGGTCGAACACTGAAGCTTTCTTT.

V usage is TRBV2 and J usage is TRBJ2-7; TRBD1 matches at 8 bases. This CDR3 contains 14 residues. J was trimmed by 3 bases and V by 1 base; bases with no gene match: 2. Germline V gene data show CDR1 as SNHLY and CDR2 as FYNNEI. The CDR3 sequence: CASSEGGQGYEQYF. The DNA for the CDR3 is TGTGCCAGCAGTGAAGGAGGACAGGGCTACGAGCAGTACTTC.

The V call is TRBV14, the J call TRBJ2-7, with 9 bases identical to TRBD1. The CDR3 totals 18 residues. Germline values: CDR1 SGHDN, CDR2 FVKESK. Trimming cost V 0 bases and J 2 bases; bases outside gene matches: 11. CDR3 loop: CASSQDIVQGQGTYEQYF. The DNA of the CDR3 is TGTGCCAGCAGCCAAGATATAGTACAAGGACAGGGGACCTACGAGCAGTACTTC.

The CDR3 sequence: CASSFPGERALSNEQFF. CDR3 in DNA: TGTGCCAGCAGCTTCCCTGGGGAAAGGGCACTATCAAATGAGCAGTTCTTC. This chain links TRBV7-9 with TRBJ2-1, with no clear D. The length of the CDR3 is 17 residues. The germline V gene has CDR1 SEHNR and CDR2 FQNEAQ (reference sequence). V was pared by 3 bases and J by 7 bases, with 22 bases between.

J is TRBJ2-1 and V is TRBV15, with D perhaps assigned TRBD1 or TRBD2 (5 bases each). The CDR3 loop spans 16 amino acids. Per the germline V gene, CDR1 is LNHNV and CDR2 is YYDKDF (reference sequence). V was cut by 0 bases and J by 6 bases, with 15 bases left in between. The CDR3 region has the DNA TGTGCCACCAGCAGAGATCTCGGGGCAGGCGGCAATGAGCAGTTCTTC. Translated: CATSRDLGAGGNEQFF.

This clone was seen only once. The chain carries TRBV4-3 and TRBJ2-1, with 8 nucleotides matching TRBD2. The CDR3 sequence is 15 residues long. CDR1 is LGHNA and CDR2 is YSLEER in the germline V gene. Trimming removed 2 bases from V and 7 bases from J; junction bases left unmatched: 7. CDR3: CASSQTGGPSNEQFF. In DNA form, the CDR3 reads TGCGCCAGCAGCCAAACGGGAGGGCCCTCGAATGAGCAGTTCTTC.

J is TRBJ2-7 and V is TRBV25-1, with 10 bases identical to TRBD2. The CDR3 has 15 amino acids. The V segment lost 1 base and the J segment 5 bases; nucleotides outside the gene matches: 5. Germline-derived CDR1 and CDR2 are MGHDK and SYGVNS. This CDR3 is CASSESLAGVNEQYF. CDR3 sequence (DNA): TGTGCCAGCAGTGAATCCCTAGCGGGAGTTAACGAGCAGTACTTC.

The chain couples TRBV28 to TRBJ2-2; TRBD2 matches at 12 bases. Germline V CDR1 and CDR2: MDHEN, SYDVKM. J lost 3 bases, V lost 6 bases, and 2 bases had no gene match. The CDR3 is 15 residues long. The CDR3 coding sequence is TGTGCCAGCAGCCGACTAGCGGGAGACACCGGGGAGCTGTTTTTT. Translating gives CASSRLAGDTGELFF.

This sequence joins TRBV7-9 and TRBJ2-7; 11 positions match TRBD2. This CDR3 comprises 17 residues. The junction had 8 bases not matched to a gene; V was cut back by 4 bases and J by 0 bases. Germline lookup yields CDR1 SEHNR and CDR2 FQNEAQ (reference sequence). The chain's CDR3 is CASSSTLAGGSSYEQYF. In DNA, the CDR3 is TGTGCCAGCAGCTCAACTTTAGCGGGAGGGAGCTCCTACGAGCAGTACTTC.

The chain employs TRBV27 and TRBJ1-3; D unresolved. The CDR3 spans 15 residues. In germline, CDR1 is MNHEY, CDR2 SMNVEV (reference sequence). Trimming removed 3 bases from V and 0 bases from J, with 9 bases in between. The CDR3 loop reads CASSLTGSSGNTIYF. The CDR3 nucleotides read TGTGCCAGCAGTTTGACGGGGAGCTCTGGAAACACCATATATTTT.